This T cell receptor beta chain was captured in a study of cytomegalovirus exposure and HLA in healthy donors. Trimming removed 2 bases at V and 5 bases at J, with 3 bases between. The CDR3 sequence is 10 residues long. Germline loops: CDR1 SQVTM, CDR2 ANQGSEA. Both 60 Vbeta primers and 13 Jbeta primers went into the PCR. Using immunoSEQ multiplex PCR, the repertoire was profiled, and TCRdb retains in-frame clones only, with some absent. Of some 190,000 clones listed, more than 75% are singletons. The source of this sequence is a man aged 35 to 55 in good health and CMV-seronegative. Source material: PBMCs. The rearrangement uses TRBV29-1 and TRBJ2-5; D uncertain. This CDR3 is CSVELETQYF. The CDR3 DNA reads TGCAGCGTTGAACTGGAGACCCAGTACTTC.